The entry that follows covers one TCR beta chain sequence. Its antigen is unidentified. The source of the sample is a study of shared clonotypes between healthy human individuals. About the study: A donor's plate count was three for CD4 naive and three for CD4 memory; CD8 naive had two and CD8 memory one.

Each subset's genomic DNA was split evenly across several immunoSEQ plates. The data were produced by immunoSEQ multiplex PCR, yet TCRdb's version contains in-frame clones alone and is incomplete. In the table there are hundreds of thousands of clones, around 96% of which are singletons. Terminally differentiated effector memory CD45RA+ cells were excluded by CCR7 positive selection of CD45RO-negative cells. Study observations and caveats: Between four donors, naive CD4 clonotypes were shared at a level of about 5%.

The source of this sequence is a woman aged 25 to 45 in good health. Sequenced: naive CD8+ T cells sorted from blood.

This CDR3 reads CASSQDLGTGSQPQHF. In DNA form, the CDR3 reads TGCGCCAGCAGCCAAGATCTGGGTACAGGGTCCCAGCCCCAGCATTTT. The V call is TRBV4-1, the J call TRBJ1-5, with D possibly TRBD1 on 6 matching bases. Per the germline V gene, CDR1 is MGHRA and CDR2 is YSYEKL. The CDR3 spans 16 residues. Trimming shortened V by 0 bases and J by 7 bases, and 16 bases separated the two germline ends.